This entry concerns a single T cell receptor beta chain. No antigen is known for it. A much more abundant neighbour one base away suggests this may be a read error. TCR beta CDR3 regions were amplified from RNA transcripts. A set of HTBI primers served as the primers for a first-round RT-PCR of the TCR CDR3. MiXCR, run by TCRdb on the multiplex PCR reads, gives a single entry per CDR3 protein. In the table there are 450,000 to 550,000 distinct CDR3 sequences, around 22% of which are singletons. These data belong to a study of T cells in Graves' hyperthyroidism and ophthalmopathy. Clinical Activity Scores of at least 3, NOSPECS grades of at least 4 and durations under 3 months characterized ophthalmopathy patients. Lactation, pregnancy, other autoimmune disease or uncontrolled infection led to exclusion of patients. PBMCs came from about 10 ml fresh peripheral blood. Study-wide points: Separating ophthalmopathy from stable hyperthyroidism was achieved by a 13 V-J model.

CDR1 is SEHNR and CDR2 is FQNEAQ in the germline V gene (reference sequence). This CDR3 has 14 residues. What was sequenced was blood. The chain recombines TRBV7-9 with TRBJ2-2; a possible D gene is TRBD2 (5 bases). The clonotype comes from a woman in her twenties or thirties with Graves' ophthalmopathy. CDR3: CASPSGRNTGELCF. For the CDR3, the DNA is TGTGCCAGCCCGAGTGGTAGGAACACCGGGGAGCTGTGTTTT.